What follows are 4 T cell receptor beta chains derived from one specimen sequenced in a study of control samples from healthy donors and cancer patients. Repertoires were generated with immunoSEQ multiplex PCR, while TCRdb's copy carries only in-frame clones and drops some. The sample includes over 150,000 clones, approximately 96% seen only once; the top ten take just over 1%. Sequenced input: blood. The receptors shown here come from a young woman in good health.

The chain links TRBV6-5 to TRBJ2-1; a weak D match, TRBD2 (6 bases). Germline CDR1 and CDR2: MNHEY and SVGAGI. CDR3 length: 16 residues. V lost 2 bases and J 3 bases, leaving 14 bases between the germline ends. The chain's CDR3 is CASSYMWGENYNEQFF. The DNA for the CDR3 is TGTGCCAGCAGTTACATGTGGGGGGAAAACTACAATGAGCAGTTCTTC.

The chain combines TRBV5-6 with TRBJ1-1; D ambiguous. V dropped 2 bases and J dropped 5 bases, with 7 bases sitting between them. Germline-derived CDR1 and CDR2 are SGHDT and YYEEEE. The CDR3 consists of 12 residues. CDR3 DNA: TGTGCCAGCAGCTTTGGTGGAACTGAAGCTTTCTTT. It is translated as CASSFGGTEAFF.

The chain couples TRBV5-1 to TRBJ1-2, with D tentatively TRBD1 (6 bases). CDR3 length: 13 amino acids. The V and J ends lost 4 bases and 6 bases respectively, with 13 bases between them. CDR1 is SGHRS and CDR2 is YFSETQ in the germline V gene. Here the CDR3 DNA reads TGCGCCAGCAGCAATGGACAGTGGGATGGCTACACCTTC. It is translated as CASSNGQWDGYTF.

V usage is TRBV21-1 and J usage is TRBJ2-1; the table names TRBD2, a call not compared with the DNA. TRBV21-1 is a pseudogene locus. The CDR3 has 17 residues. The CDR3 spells CASSKANPGLTNNEQFF. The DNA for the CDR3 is TGTGCCAGCAGCAAAGCCAACCCGGGACTAACAAACAATGAGCAGTTCTTC.